Below are 18 T cell receptor beta chains sequenced from a single sample in a study of blood T cell repertoires in COVID-19. Sequencing used immunoSEQ multiplex PCR; TCRdb keeps in-frame clones, though not all of them. The data contain hundreds of thousands of clones, more than 75% of them singletons. Input material: peripheral blood. The receptors were sampled from a woman under 30 who had recovered from COVID-19.

The chain recombines TRBV19 with TRBJ1-3; D may be TRBD1 (5 bases). Deletions cut 7 bases from V and 0 bases from J, with 13 bases between. This CDR3 is 15 amino acids long. Germline-derived CDR1 and CDR2 are LNHDA and SQIVND (reference sequence). CDR3 in amino acids: CASNWGRFSGNTIYF. The CDR3 DNA is TGTGCCAGTAATTGGGGCAGGTTCTCTGGAAACACCATATATTTT.

This clone was observed once. The V and J genes are TRBV30 and TRBJ2-5; 8 nucleotides match TRBD1. Germline-derived CDR1 and CDR2 are GTSNPN and SVGIG (reference sequence). The CDR3 runs to 14 residues. V lost 3 bases and J lost 5; bases outside the gene matches: 8. The CDR3 here is CAWRRQGRTETQYF. CDR3 sequence (DNA): TGTGCCTGGAGGAGACAGGGGAGGACGGAGACCCAGTACTTC.

The V and J genes are TRBV7-2 and TRBJ2-5; TRBD2 aligns across 8 bases. The V segment lost 3 bases and the J segment 7 bases; nucleotides outside the gene matches: 10. This CDR3 is built from 15 residues. CDR1 and CDR2 (germline): SGHTA, FQGNSA. CDR3: CASSFTGTRGGTQYF. DNA for the CDR3: TGTGCCAGCAGCTTCACCGGGACTAGGGGGGGGACCCAGTACTTC.

The rearrangement links TRBV6-6 to TRBJ2-7; D is possibly TRBD1 (6 bases). Per the germline V gene, CDR1 is MNHNY and CDR2 is SVGAGI (reference sequence). Trimming removed 2 bases from V and 6 bases from J, with 11 bases in between. The CDR3 runs to 13 residues. In nucleotides, the CDR3 is TGTGCCAGCAGTTACGGGGCCAGGGGCGAGCAGTACGTC. As protein: CASSYGARGEQYV.

The J gene is TRBJ1-1, the V gene TRBV3-1 (or the pseudogene TRBV3-2); 7 bases match TRBD1. Germline values: CDR1 LGHDT, CDR2 YNNKEL (reference sequence). This CDR3 contains 13 residues. The V segment lost 2 bases and the J segment 6 bases; nucleotides outside the gene matches: 3. The DNA for the CDR3 is TGTGCCAGCAGCCAAAGGGGGCTTTCTGAAGCTTTCTTT. This sequence encodes CASSQRGLSEAFF.

This clone appeared a few times. The chain joins TRBV7-8 to TRBJ2-1; 10 positions agree with TRBD2. Germline-derived CDR1 and CDR2 are SGHVS and FQNEAQ. J was trimmed by 0 bases and V by 5 bases; bases with no gene match: 10. The CDR3 runs 18 residues. The CDR3 sequence: CASSPTSGDPGSYNEQFF. The CDR3, as DNA: TGTGCCAGCAGCCCTACTAGCGGGGACCCCGGCTCCTACAATGAGCAGTTCTTC.

This clone has just one count. The chain has TRBV19 and TRBJ2-1; 7 nucleotides match TRBD1. This CDR3 contains 16 residues. Germline V lookup: CDR1 LNHDA, CDR2 SQIVND (reference sequence). V was clipped by 1 base and J by 4 bases; unmatched bases: 7. CDR3 region: CASSIGTGALYNEQFF. The CDR3 region has the DNA TGTGCCAGTAGTATAGGCACAGGGGCCCTTTACAATGAGCAGTTCTTC.

As to this clone: The same CDR3 is also encoded by other DNA sequences in this sample. The V call is TRBV7-8, the J call TRBJ2-7; D is unresolved. This CDR3 contains 13 residues. Germline CDR1 SGHVS, CDR2 FQNEAQ. The V end was cut by 1 base, the J end by 4 bases, with 8 bases between. The CDR3 DNA is TGTGCCAGCAGCTTAGGGTCCGGGTACGAGCAGTACGTC. It is translated as CASSLGSGYEQYV.

The chain recombines TRBV19 with TRBJ1-2, with TRBD1 matching over 11 bases. This CDR3 comprises 13 residues. Germline CDR1 and CDR2: LNHDA and SQIVND (reference sequence). J was trimmed by 7 bases and V by 7 bases; bases with no gene match: 5. For the CDR3, the DNA is TGTGCCAGTACCTCCGGGACAGGGGGTGGCTACACCTTC. Amino acid sequence: CASTSGTGGGYTF.

V is TRBV7-8 and J is TRBJ1-2; 8 bases fit TRBD1. This CDR3 spans 19 amino acids. V was pared by 5 bases and J by 3 bases, with 20 bases of the junction left unmatched. Germline CDR1 is SGHVS and CDR2 is FQNEAQ. The DNA of the CDR3 is TGTGCCAGCAGCCAATGGAGGGTGACAGGGGTACCCCTGGACTATGGCTACACCTTC. It is translated as CASSQWRVTGVPLDYGYTF. The complete variable domain, with remaining parts taken from reference TRBV7-8 and TRBJ1-2, reads GAGVSQSPRYKVAKRGQDVALRCDPISGHVSLFWYQQALGQGPEFLTYFQNEAQLDKSGLPSDRFFAERPEGSVSTLKIQRTQQEDSAVYLCASSQWRVTGVPLDYGYTFGSGTRLTVV.

The chain has TRBV2 and TRBJ1-6, with a weak D call TRBD1 (5 bases). Trimming left V 4 bases short and J 7 bases short, with 14 bases between. CDR3 length equals 15 residues. CDR1 and CDR2 from the germline V gene are SNHLY and FYNNEI. In nucleotides, the CDR3 is TGTGCCAGCAGTGGGGCGGGAGGGGAAAATTCACCCCTCCACTTT. It is translated as CASSGAGGENSPLHF.

This chain joins TRBV3-1 (or the pseudogene TRBV3-2) and TRBJ2-2, with TRBD2 matching 11 bases. V dropped 4 bases and J dropped 3; count of bases not matched to a gene: 1. The CDR3 is made up of 15 amino acids. Looked up from germline, CDR1 is LGHDT and CDR2 is YNNKEL (reference sequence). The CDR3 sequence is CASSPTSGDTGELFF. CDR3 coding DNA: TGTGCCAGCAGCCCGACTAGCGGGGACACCGGGGAGCTGTTTTTT.

The chain has TRBV9 and TRBJ2-3, with unresolved D. The CDR3 spans 15 residues. Germline CDR1 is SGDLS and CDR2 is YYNGEE. Trimming removed 4 bases from V and 2 bases from J, with 14 bases in between. CDR3 in amino acids: CASSPEATFTDTQYF. In nucleotides, the CDR3 is TGTGCCAGCAGCCCAGAGGCGACTTTCACAGATACGCAGTATTTT.

As to this clone: The sample carries other DNA sequences with the same CDR3. V gene TRBV30 combines with J gene TRBJ1-5; D is unresolved. The CDR3 is made up of 13 amino acids. CDR1 and CDR2 (germline): GTSNPN, SVGIG (reference sequence). The germline V and J ends were trimmed by 1 base and 1 base, with 5 bases remaining between them. CDR3 residues: CAWSGGSNQPQHF. The CDR3 DNA sequence: TGTGCCTGGAGTGGAGGAAGCAATCAGCCCCAGCATTTT. Based on the CDR3 plus reference TRBV30 and TRBJ1-5, the full variable domain is SQTIHQWPATLVQPVGSPLSLECTVEGTSNPNLYWYRQAAGRGLQLLFYSVGIGQISSEVPQNLSASRPQDRQFILSSKKLLLSDSGFYLCAWSGGSNQPQHFGDGTRLSIL.

This clone occurred a few times. The rearrangement uses TRBV6-5 and TRBJ1-2; D unclear. CDR1 is MNHEY, CDR2 SVGAGI, per germline. The V end was cut by 6 bases, the J end by 0 bases, with 11 bases between. There are 14 residues in the CDR3. CDR3 in DNA: TGTGCCAGCAGCTTACATGACACTAACTATGGCTACACCTTC. Amino acid sequence: CASSLHDTNYGYTF.

The V call is TRBV27, the J call TRBJ2-1; 11 nucleotides match TRBD1. The CDR3 consists of 15 residues. With V trimmed by 6 bases and J by 2 bases, 3 bases remained unmatched. The germline V gene has CDR1 MNHEY and CDR2 SMNVEV (reference sequence). The CDR3 coding sequence is TGTGCCAGCAGGGGGGGACAGGGGGCCTACAATGAGCAGTTCTTC. This sequence encodes CASRGGQGAYNEQFF.

This chain uses TRBV5-4 with TRBJ2-1; TRBD2 matches at 13 bases. Germline assignment: CDR1 SGHNT and CDR2 YYREEE (reference sequence). This CDR3 region has 15 residues. V lost 4 bases, J lost 9 bases, and 7 bases stayed unmatched. The CDR3 here is CASSTGTSGTGEQFF. CDR3 DNA sequence: TGTGCCAGCAGCACAGGGACTAGCGGGACGGGTGAGCAGTTCTTC.

This chain connects TRBV5-1 to TRBJ1-2; 7 bases agree with TRBD1. The CDR3 runs to 15 residues. Germline V gene lookup returns CDR1 SGHRS and CDR2 YFSETQ. Losses at the gene ends were 0 bases for V and 7 bases for J; bases not matched to a gene: 9. CDR3 coding DNA: TGCGCCAGCAGCTTGGCCGGGCTACAGGGGATTGGCTACACCTTC. Translated, it gives CASSLAGLQGIGYTF.